Given below is one T cell receptor beta chain in context. In the original processing: Reference gene primer amplification yielded estimated nucleated cell counts. Measured with immunoSEQ multiplex PCR; TCRdb has only the in-frame clones, and not every one. V, J and clone size are those of that table, while D and trimming were read from the DNA. The sample includes more than 300,000 clones, nearly 90% seen only once; the top ten take 1.5% to 2%. These data originate in a study of blood T cell repertoires in COVID-19. Study overall: PBMCs, B-cell-depleted T cells, or T cells provided the cDNA or gDNA that made up the material.

V gave up 4 bases and J gave up 0 bases, with 13 bases separating them. Germline V gene data show CDR1 as SGHNT and CDR2 as YENEEA. The CDR3 spans 15 residues. The chain uses TRBV11-3 and TRBJ2-7; D is perhaps TRBD2 (6 bases). Material for sequencing was peripheral blood. This TCR came from a woman aged 25 to 39 with COVID-19, enrolled during active disease. The CDR3 DNA reads as TGTGCCAGCAGCTCCAGACACGGGAGCTCCTACGAGCAGTACTTC. It is translated as CASSSRHGSSYEQYF.